The sample holds a few counts of the clone carrying this T cell receptor beta chain. The antigen is undetermined. TCRdb's table, derived via immunoSEQ multiplex PCR, lists solely in-frame clones and lacks some. This table holds under 35,000 clones, roughly 82% found once. The data stem from a study of OX40 agonist ivuxolimab in advanced cancers. Study at large: Ivuxolimab, an agonist antibody against OX40 (CD134), was given to patients. While on treatment, patients had intravenous ivuxolimab at 0.01 to 10 mg/kg every 2 weeks. The group had a mean age of roughly 56 years, ranged from about 20 to 79, and was 82.7% male. Whole-study findings and limits: On average, a greater number of expanded clones characterised CD8+ T cells relative to CD4+.

This receptor was identified in an adult with an advanced solid tumor such as melanoma, head and neck, liver or kidney cancer. The starting material was CD4+ or CD8+ T cells sorted from blood, obtained in a trial of the OX40 agonist ivuxolimab.

In DNA form, the CDR3 reads TGTGCCAGCAGTGAAGGAGGGCGCACAGATACGCAGTATTTT. Translation gives CASSEGGRTDTQYF. The chain joins TRBV25-1 to TRBJ2-3, with D perhaps matching TRBD2 (6 bases). Germline V gene lookup returns CDR1 MGHDK and CDR2 SYGVNS. The CDR3 is made up of 14 amino acids. V was cut by 2 bases and J by 1 base, with 7 bases left in between.